This T cell receptor (beta chain) derives from a study of blood T cells in healthy people across ages. PCR was performed a second time for about 6 to 12 cycles using a sample-barcoded 5' primer and a J-beta primer mix. TCRdb used MiXCR to reprocess the 5' RACE reads, holding one entry per CDR3 protein. This sample yields roughly 800,000 distinct CDR3 sequences, of which roughly 24% are seen a single time; about 3% belongs to the top ten. V shed 0 bases and J 1 base; nucleotides not matched to a gene: 2. Germline CDR1 SGDLS, CDR2 YYNGEE. This CDR3 is built from 16 residues. In this sample, this clonotype turned up a few times. Another study also made use of these data, one on T cells of mothers and their children.

This chain links TRBV9 with TRBJ2-4, with 9 bases aligning to TRBD1. This clonotype originated in a boy between 10 and 17 years old in good health. Sequenced sample: blood. The CDR3 spells CASSVGDREAKNIQYF. CDR3 DNA: TGTGCCAGCAGCGTAGGGGACAGGGAGGCCAAAAACATTCAGTACTTC.